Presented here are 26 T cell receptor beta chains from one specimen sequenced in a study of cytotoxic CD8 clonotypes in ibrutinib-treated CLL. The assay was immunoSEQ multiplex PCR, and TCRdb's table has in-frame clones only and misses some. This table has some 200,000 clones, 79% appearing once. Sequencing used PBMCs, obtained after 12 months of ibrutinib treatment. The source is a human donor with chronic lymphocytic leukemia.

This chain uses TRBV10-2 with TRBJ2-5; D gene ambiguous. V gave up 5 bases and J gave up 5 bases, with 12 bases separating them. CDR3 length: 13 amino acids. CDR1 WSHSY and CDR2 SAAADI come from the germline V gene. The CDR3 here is CASSLMSLETQYF. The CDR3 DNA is TGCGCCAGCAGTCTAATGAGCTTGGAGACCCAGTACTTC.

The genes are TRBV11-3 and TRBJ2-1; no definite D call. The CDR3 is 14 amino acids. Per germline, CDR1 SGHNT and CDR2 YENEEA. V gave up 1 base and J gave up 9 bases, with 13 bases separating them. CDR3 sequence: CASSLGQHGSEQFF. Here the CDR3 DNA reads TGTGCCAGCAGCTTAGGCCAACATGGTAGTGAGCAGTTCTTC.

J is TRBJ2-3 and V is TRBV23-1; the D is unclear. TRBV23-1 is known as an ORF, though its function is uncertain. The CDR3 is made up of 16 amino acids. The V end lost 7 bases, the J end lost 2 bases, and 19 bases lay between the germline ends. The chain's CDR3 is CASKSEKKVLTDTQYF. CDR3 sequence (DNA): TGCGCCAGCAAATCGGAGAAGAAAGTCCTCACAGATACGCAGTATTTT.

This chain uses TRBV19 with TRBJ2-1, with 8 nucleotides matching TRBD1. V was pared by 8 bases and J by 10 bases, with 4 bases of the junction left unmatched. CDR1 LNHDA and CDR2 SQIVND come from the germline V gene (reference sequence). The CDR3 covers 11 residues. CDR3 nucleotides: TGTGCCAGTGGACAGGGCTGGGAGCAGTTCTTC. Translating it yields CASGQGWEQFF.

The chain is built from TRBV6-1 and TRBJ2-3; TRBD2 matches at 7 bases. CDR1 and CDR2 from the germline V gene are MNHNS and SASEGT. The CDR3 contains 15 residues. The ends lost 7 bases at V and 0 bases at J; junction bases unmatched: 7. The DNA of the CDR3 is TGTGCCAGCAAGGAAAGGGGACTAAGCACAGATACGCAGTATTTT. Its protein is CASKERGLSTDTQYF.

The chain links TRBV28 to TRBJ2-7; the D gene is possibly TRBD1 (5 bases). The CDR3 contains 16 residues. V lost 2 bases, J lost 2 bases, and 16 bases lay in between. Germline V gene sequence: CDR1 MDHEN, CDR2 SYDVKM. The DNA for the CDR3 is TGTGCCAGCAGTTTAGACTCTGGGGCAGGTCCCTACGAGCAGTACTTC. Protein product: CASSLDSGAGPYEQYF. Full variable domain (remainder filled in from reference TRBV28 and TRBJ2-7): DVKVTQSSRYLVKRTGEKVFLECVQDMDHENMFWYRQDPGLGLRLIYFSYDVKMKEKGDIPEGYSVSREKKERFSLILESASTNQTSMYLCASSLDSGAGPYEQYFGPGTRLTVT.

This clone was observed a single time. The DNA for the CDR3 is TGTGCCAGCAGTTTGCTGGGACTAAACACTGAAGCTTTCTTT. Translation: CASSLLGLNTEAFF. The V gene is TRBV2, the J gene TRBJ1-1; the D gene is possibly TRBD1 (5 bases). Per the germline V gene, CDR1 is SNHLY and CDR2 is FYNNEI. V was clipped by 5 bases and J by 2 bases, with 12 bases between them. The CDR3 length is 14 residues.

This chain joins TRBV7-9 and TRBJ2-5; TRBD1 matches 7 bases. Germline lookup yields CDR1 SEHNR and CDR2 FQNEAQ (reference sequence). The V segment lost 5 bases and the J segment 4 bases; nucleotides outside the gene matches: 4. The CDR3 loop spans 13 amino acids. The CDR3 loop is CASSPYRGETQYF. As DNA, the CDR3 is TGTGCCAGCAGCCCGTACAGGGGAGAGACCCAGTACTTC.

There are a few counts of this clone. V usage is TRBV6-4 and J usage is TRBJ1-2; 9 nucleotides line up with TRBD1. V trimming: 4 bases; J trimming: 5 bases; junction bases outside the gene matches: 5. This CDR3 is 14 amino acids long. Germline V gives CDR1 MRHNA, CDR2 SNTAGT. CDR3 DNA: TGTGCCAGCAGTGCCACAGACAGGGGGTATGGCTACACCTTC. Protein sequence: CASSATDRGYGYTF.

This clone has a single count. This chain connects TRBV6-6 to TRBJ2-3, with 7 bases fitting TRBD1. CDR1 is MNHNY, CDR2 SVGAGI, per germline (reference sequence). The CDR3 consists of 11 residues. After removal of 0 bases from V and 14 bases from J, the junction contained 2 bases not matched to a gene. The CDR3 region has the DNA TGTGCCAGCAGTTACTCGGACAGGACGTATTTT. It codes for CASSYSDRTYF.

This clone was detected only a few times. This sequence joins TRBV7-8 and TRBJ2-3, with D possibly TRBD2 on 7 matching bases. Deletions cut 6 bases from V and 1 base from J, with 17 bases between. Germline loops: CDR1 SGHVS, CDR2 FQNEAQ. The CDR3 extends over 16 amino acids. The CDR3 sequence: CASRPRWGGRTDTQYF. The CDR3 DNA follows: TGTGCCAGCAGACCTCGCTGGGGGGGCCGCACAGATACGCAGTATTTT. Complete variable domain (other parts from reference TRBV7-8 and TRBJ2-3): GAGVSQSPRYKVAKRGQDVALRCDPISGHVSLFWYQQALGQGPEFLTYFQNEAQLDKSGLPSDRFFAERPEGSVSTLKIQRTQQEDSAVYLCASRPRWGGRTDTQYFGPGTRLTVL.

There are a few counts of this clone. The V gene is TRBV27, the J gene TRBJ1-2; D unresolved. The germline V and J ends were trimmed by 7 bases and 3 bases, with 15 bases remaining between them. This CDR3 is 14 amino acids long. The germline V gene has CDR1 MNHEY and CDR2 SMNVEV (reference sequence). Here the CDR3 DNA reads TGTGCCAGCAAACTCGGGAGGGATGACTATGGCTACACCTTC. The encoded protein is CASKLGRDDYGYTF.

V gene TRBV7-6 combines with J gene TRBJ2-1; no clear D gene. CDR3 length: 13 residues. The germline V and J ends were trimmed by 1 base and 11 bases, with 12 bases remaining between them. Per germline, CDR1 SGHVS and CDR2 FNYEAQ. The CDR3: CASSLDFTPQQFF. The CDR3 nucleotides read TGTGCCAGCAGCTTAGATTTTACCCCGCAGCAGTTCTTC.

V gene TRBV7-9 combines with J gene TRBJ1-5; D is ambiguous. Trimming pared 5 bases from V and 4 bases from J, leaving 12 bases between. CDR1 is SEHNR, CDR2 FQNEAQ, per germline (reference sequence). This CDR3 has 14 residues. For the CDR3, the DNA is TGTGCCAGCAGCCCTGACGGTTTGAATCAGCCCCAGCATTTT. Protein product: CASSPDGLNQPQHF.

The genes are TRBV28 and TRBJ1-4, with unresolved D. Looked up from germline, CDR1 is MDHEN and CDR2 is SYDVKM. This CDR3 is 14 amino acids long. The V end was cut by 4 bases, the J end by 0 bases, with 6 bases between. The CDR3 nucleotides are TGTGCCAGCAGTTACTTTGCAACTAATGAAAAACTGTTTTTT. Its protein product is CASSYFATNEKLFF.

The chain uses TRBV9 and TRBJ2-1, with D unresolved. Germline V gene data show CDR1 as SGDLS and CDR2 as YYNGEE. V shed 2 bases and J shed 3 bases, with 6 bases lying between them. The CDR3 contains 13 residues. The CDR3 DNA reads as TGTGCCAGCAGCGTTACGGACTACAATGAGCAGTTCTTC. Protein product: CASSVTDYNEQFF.

The CDR3 coding sequence is TGCAGCGTTGACTCAGCGGCCGATCGGGTTACGCAGTATTTT. Its protein is CSVDSAADRVTQYF. The chain recombines TRBV29-1 with TRBJ2-3; a weak D match, TRBD2 (5 bases). The CDR3 totals 14 residues. The germline CDR1 and CDR2 sequences are SQVTM and ANQGSEA. The V end was cut by 3 bases, the J end by 8 bases, with 18 bases between.

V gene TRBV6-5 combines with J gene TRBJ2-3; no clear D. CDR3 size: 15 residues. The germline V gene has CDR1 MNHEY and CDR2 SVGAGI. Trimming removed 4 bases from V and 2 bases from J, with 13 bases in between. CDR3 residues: CASSFLSGPTDTQYF. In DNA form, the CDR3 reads TGTGCCAGCAGTTTCCTATCGGGTCCCACAGATACGCAGTATTTT.

CDR3 amino acids: CASSYPPGQSYEQYF. The CDR3 DNA reads as TGTGCCAGCAGTTACCCCCCGGGACAAAGCTACGAGCAGTACTTC. The V and J genes are TRBV6-6 and TRBJ2-7, with a possible D match to TRBD1 (6 bases). Trimming removed 2 bases from V and 3 bases from J, with 14 bases in between. The V gene's germline CDR1 is MNHNY and CDR2 SVGAGI (reference sequence). The CDR3 is 15 residues long.

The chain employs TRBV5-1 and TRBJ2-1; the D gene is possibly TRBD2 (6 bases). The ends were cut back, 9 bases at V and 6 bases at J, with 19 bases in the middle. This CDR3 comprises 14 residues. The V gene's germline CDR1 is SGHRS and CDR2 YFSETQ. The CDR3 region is CANEGREKGNEQFF. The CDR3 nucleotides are TGCGCCAACGAAGGTCGGGAGAAGGGCAATGAGCAGTTCTTC. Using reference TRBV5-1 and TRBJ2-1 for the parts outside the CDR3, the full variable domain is KAGVTQTPRYLIKTRGQQVTLSCSPISGHRSVSWYQQTPGQGLQFLFEYFSETQRNKGNFPGRFSGRQFSNSRSEMNVSTLELGDSALYLCANEGREKGNEQFFGPGTRLTVL.

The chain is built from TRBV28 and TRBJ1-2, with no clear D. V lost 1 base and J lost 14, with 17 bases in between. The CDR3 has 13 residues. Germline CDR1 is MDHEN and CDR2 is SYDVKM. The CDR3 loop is CASSLFRTGGETF. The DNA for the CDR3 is TGTGCCAGCAGTTTATTCCGGACGGGTGGTGAGACCTTC.

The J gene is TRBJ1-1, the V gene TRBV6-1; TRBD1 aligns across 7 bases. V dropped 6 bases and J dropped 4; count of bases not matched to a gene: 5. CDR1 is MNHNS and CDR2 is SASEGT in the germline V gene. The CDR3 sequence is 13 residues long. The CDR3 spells CASRNRGGTEAFF. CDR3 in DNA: TGTGCCAGCAGAAACAGGGGAGGCACTGAAGCTTTCTTT.

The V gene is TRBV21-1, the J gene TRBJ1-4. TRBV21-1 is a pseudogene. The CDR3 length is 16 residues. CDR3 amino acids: CASSKVARGWNEKLFF. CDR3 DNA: TGTGCCAGCAGCAAAGTGGCCCGGGGGTGGAATGAAAAACTGTTTTTT.

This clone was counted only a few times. CDR3 in DNA: TGTGCCAGCAGCCAGCCGGGACACTACGAGCAGTACTTC. Protein product: CASSQPGHYEQYF. This chain uses TRBV6-6 with TRBJ2-7; D possibly corresponds to TRBD1 (6 bases). V lost 6 bases and J 3 bases, leaving 12 bases between the germline ends. The germline CDR1 and CDR2 sequences are MNHNY and SVGAGI (reference sequence). CDR3 length equals 13 residues.

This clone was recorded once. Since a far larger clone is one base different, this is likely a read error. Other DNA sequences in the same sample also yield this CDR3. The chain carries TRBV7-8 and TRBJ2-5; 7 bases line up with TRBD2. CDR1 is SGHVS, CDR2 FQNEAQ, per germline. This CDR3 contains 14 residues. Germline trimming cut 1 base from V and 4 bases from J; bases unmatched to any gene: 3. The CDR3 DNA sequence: TGTGCCAGCAGCTTAGAGGTAGCGGGAGAGACCCAGTACTTC. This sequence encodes CASSLEVAGETQYF.

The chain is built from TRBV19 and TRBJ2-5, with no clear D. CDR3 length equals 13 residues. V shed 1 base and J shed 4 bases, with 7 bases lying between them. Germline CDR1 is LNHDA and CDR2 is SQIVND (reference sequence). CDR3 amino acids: CASSIALGETQYF. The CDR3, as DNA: TGTGCCAGTAGTATAGCCTTGGGAGAGACCCAGTACTTC.